The 12 T cell receptor beta chains listed next were all sequenced from one sample in a study of cytomegalovirus exposure and HLA in healthy donors. Primers: 60 Vbeta forward and 13 Jbeta reverse. Assay used: immunoSEQ multiplex PCR; TCRdb lists only in-frame clones, some missing. The sample holds more than 150,000 clones, around 79% seen once. The sample consisted of PBMCs. The receptors derive from a girl aged 5-17 years in good health and CMV-seropositive.

This chain links TRBV9 with TRBJ1-1, with a tentative D call TRBD1 (6 bases). This CDR3 is 14 amino acids long. Per the germline V gene, CDR1 is SGDLS and CDR2 is YYNGEE. Trimming pared 4 bases from V and 7 bases from J, leaving 17 bases between. The CDR3: CASSKLQGMSEAFF. The CDR3 DNA reads as TGTGCCAGCAGCAAGTTACAGGGAATGAGTGAAGCTTTCTTT. Using reference TRBV9 and TRBJ1-1 for the parts outside the CDR3, the full variable domain is DSGVTQTPKHLITATGQRVTLRCSPRSGDLSVYWYQQSLDQGLQFLIQYYNGEERAKGNILERFSAQQFPDLHSELNLSSLELGDSALYFCASSKLQGMSEAFFGQGTRLTVV.

This clone has just one count. The gene calls are TRBV5-4 and TRBJ1-1; D might be TRBD1 (5 bases). With 0 bases removed from V and 0 bases from J, the gap between germline ends came to 6 bases. This CDR3 spans 14 amino acids. CDR1 and CDR2 (germline): SGHNT, YYREEE (reference sequence). The CDR3 protein is CASSLAQVNTEAFF. CDR3 sequence (DNA): TGTGCCAGCAGCTTGGCACAGGTGAACACTGAAGCTTTCTTT.

The V call is TRBV18, the J call TRBJ1-1; a weak D match, TRBD1 (6 bases). The V gene lost 2 bases and the J gene lost 6 bases, with 19 bases spanning the gap. The CDR3 extends over 16 amino acids. Germline CDR1 reads KGHSH; CDR2 reads LQKENI. This chain's CDR3 is CASSPDRPDIFAEAFF. CDR3 nucleotide sequence: TGTGCCAGCTCACCAGACAGGCCGGATATATTCGCTGAAGCTTTCTTT.

The chain uses TRBV6-5 and TRBJ1-1, with a possible D match to TRBD1 (6 bases). Trimming left V 7 bases short and J 0 bases short, with 12 bases between. CDR3 length: 14 amino acids. Per germline, CDR1 MNHEY and CDR2 SVGAGI. The CDR3 DNA sequence: TGTGCCAGCATTAGGGGGACCATGAACACTGAAGCTTTCTTT. Translation: CASIRGTMNTEAFF.

The chain carries TRBV7-6 and TRBJ1-1; 10 bases match TRBD1. This CDR3 spans 16 amino acids. Germline assignment: CDR1 SGHVS and CDR2 FNYEAQ. The V and J ends lost 5 bases and 4 bases, in that order; junction bases with no gene match: 10. CDR3 in DNA: TGTGCCAGCAGCCCGTGGACAGGGGGGGAGACCACTGAAGCTTTCTTT. It encodes CASSPWTGGETTEAFF. Together with reference TRBV7-6 and TRBJ1-1, the CDR3 gives the full variable domain: GAGVSQSPRYKVTKRGQDVALRCDPISGHVSLYWYRQALGQGPEFLTYFNYEAQQDKSGLPNDRFSAERPEGSISTLTIQRTEQRDSAMYRCASSPWTGGETTEAFFGQGTRLTVV.

The V call is TRBV5-1, the J call TRBJ2-5, with 8 bases matching TRBD2. This CDR3 region has 17 residues. The V and J ends lost 7 bases and 4 bases, in that order; junction bases with no gene match: 18. Germline CDR1 SGHRS, CDR2 YFSETQ. The CDR3: CASADGGAPLFGETQYF. As DNA, the CDR3 is TGCGCCAGCGCCGACGGGGGGGCGCCCCTTTTTGGAGAGACCCAGTACTTC.

The V and J genes are TRBV13 and TRBJ2-1; 8 nucleotides agree with TRBD1. The CDR3 extends over 14 amino acids. Germline values: CDR1 PRHDT, CDR2 FYEKMQ (reference sequence). V lost 5 bases and J lost 7; bases outside the gene matches: 7. The CDR3 DNA sequence: TGTGCCAGCAGCAGCCGGACAGGGCGGAATGAGCAGTTCTTC. Translation: CASSSRTGRNEQFF.

V is TRBV5-1 and J is TRBJ1-1; D not resolved. This CDR3 has 13 amino acids. V was pared by 3 bases and J by 0 bases, with 6 bases between. CDR1 is SGHRS, CDR2 YFSETQ, per germline. The chain's CDR3 is CASSYAVNTEAFF. As DNA, the CDR3 is TGCGCCAGCAGCTATGCAGTGAACACTGAAGCTTTCTTT.

The V gene is TRBV9, the J gene TRBJ2-3; D is possibly TRBD2 (6 bases). CDR3 length: 15 amino acids. CDR1 and CDR2 from the germline V gene are SGDLS and YYNGEE. Trimming removed 3 bases at V and 0 bases at J, with 11 bases between. The DNA for the CDR3 is TGTGCCAGCAGCGCATCCGGGACTAGCACAGATACGCAGTATTTT. Translating gives CASSASGTSTDTQYF.

This chain joins TRBV7-7 and TRBJ2-7, with TRBD1 identical over 11 bases. The germline V gene encodes CDR1 SSHAT and CDR2 FNYEAQ (reference sequence). Losses at the gene ends were 5 bases for V and 6 bases for J; bases not matched to a gene: 9. CDR3 size: 15 residues. This CDR3 reads CASSENPGTGGEQYF. The CDR3 nucleotides read TGTGCCAGCAGCGAGAATCCCGGGACAGGGGGCGAGCAGTACTTC.

The J gene is TRBJ2-1, the V gene TRBV7-2; D remains unclear. The CDR3 covers 15 residues. CDR1 and CDR2 from the germline V gene are SGHTA and FQGNSA. V gave up 5 bases and J gave up 6 bases, with 17 bases separating them. The CDR3 coding sequence is TGTGCCAGCAGCGTGTTGGGCTTTTCTGGCAATGAGCAGTTCTTC. It yields the protein CASSVLGFSGNEQFF.

The chain joins TRBV5-1 to TRBJ1-3; D may be TRBD1 (6 bases). The CDR3 covers 17 residues. Trimming removed 4 bases from V and 0 bases from J, with 17 bases in between. Looked up from germline, CDR1 is SGHRS and CDR2 is YFSETQ. The CDR3 coding sequence is TGCGCCAGCAGCACGGACGGCCGAGGGGGCTCTGGAAACACCATATATTTT. Protein product: CASSTDGRGGSGNTIYF. The whole variable domain, remainder taken from reference TRBV5-1 and TRBJ1-3, is KAGVTQTPRYLIKTRGQQVTLSCSPISGHRSVSWYQQTPGQGLQFLFEYFSETQRNKGNFPGRFSGRQFSNSRSEMNVSTLELGDSALYLCASSTDGRGGSGNTIYFGEGSWLTVV.